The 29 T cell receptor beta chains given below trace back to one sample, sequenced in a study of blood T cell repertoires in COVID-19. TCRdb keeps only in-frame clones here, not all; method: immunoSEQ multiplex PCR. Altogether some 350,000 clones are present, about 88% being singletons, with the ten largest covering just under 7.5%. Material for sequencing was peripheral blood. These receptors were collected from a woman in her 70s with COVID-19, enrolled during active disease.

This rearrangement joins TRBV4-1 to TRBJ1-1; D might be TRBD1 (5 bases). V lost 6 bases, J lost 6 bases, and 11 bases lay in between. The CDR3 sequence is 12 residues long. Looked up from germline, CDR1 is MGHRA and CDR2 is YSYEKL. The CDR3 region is CASRGGKAEAFF. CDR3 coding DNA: TGCGCCAGCAGGGGGGGAAAGGCTGAAGCTTTCTTT.

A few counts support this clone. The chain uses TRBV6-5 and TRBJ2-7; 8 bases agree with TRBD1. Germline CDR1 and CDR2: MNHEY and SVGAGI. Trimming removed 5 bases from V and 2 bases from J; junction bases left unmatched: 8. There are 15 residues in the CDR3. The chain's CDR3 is CASSPRQGRPYEQYF. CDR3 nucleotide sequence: TGTGCCAGCAGTCCTCGACAGGGGCGCCCCTACGAGCAGTACTTC.

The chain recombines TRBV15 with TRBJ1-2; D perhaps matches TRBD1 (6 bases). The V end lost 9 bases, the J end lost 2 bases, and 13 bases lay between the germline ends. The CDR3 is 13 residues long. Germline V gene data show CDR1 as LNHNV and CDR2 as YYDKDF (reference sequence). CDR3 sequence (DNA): TGTGCCACGGCAAAAGACAGGAACTATGGCTACACCTTC. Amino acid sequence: CATAKDRNYGYTF.

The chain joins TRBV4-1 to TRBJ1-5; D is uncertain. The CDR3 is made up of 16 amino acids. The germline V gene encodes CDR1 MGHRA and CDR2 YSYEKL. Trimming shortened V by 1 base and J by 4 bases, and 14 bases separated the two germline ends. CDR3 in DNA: TGCGCCAGCAGCCAAGGGTCCCGGGGTCAGAATCAGCCCCAGCATTTT. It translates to CASSQGSRGQNQPQHF.

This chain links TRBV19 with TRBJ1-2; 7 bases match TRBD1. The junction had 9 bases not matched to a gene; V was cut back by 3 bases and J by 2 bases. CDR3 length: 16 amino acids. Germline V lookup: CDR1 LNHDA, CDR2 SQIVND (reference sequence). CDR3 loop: CASSIWGETGNYGYTF. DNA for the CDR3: TGTGCCAGTAGTATCTGGGGAGAGACAGGGAACTATGGCTACACCTTC.

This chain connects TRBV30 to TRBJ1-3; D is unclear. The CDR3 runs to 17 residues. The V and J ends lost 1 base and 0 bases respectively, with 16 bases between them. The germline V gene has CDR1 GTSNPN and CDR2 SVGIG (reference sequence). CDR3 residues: CAWSGAGSLTSGNTIYF. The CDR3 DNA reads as TGTGCCTGGAGTGGGGCGGGCAGCCTCACCTCTGGAAACACCATATATTTT.

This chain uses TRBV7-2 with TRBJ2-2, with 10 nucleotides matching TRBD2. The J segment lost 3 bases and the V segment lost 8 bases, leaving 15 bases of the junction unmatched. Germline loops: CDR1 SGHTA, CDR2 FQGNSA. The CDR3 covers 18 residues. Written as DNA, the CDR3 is TGTGCCAGCGGGCAAGCGGGGGGGCCTCTCAGGTACACCGGGGAGCTGTTTTTT. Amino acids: CASGQAGGPLRYTGELFF.

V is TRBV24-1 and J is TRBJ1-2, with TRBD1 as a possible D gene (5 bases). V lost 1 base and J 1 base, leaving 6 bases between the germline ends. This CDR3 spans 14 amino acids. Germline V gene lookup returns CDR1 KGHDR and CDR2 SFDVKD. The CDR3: CATSDFDSNYGYTF. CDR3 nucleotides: TGTGCCACCAGTGATTTCGACAGTAACTATGGCTACACCTTC.

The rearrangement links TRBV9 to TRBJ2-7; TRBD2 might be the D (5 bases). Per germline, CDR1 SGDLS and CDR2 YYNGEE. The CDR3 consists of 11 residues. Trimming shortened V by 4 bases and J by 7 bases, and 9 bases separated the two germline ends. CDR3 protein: CASSPSGEQYF. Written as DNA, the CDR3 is TGTGCCAGCAGCCCCTCGGGGGAGCAGTACTTC.

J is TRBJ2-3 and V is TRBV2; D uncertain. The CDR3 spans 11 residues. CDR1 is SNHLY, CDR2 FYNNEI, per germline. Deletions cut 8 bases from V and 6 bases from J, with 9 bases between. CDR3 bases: TGTGCCAGCGGCCCTGATGATACGCAGTATTTT. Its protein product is CASGPDDTQYF.

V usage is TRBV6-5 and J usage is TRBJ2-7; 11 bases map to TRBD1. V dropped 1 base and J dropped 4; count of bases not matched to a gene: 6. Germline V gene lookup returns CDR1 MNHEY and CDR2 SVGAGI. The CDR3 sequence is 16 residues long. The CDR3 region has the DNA TGTGCCAGCAGTTACTTAAGTGGGACAGGGGGATACGAGCAGTACTTC. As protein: CASSYLSGTGGYEQYF.

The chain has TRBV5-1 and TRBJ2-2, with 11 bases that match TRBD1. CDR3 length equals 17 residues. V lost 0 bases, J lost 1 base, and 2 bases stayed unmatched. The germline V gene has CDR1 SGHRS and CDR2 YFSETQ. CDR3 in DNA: TGCGCCAGCAGCTTGGGGACAGGGGGCTTGAACACCGGGGAGCTGTTTTTT. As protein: CASSLGTGGLNTGELFF.

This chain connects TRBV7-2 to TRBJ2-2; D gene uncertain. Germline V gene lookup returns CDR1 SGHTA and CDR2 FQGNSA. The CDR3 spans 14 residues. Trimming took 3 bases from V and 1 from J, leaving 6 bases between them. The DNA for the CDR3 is TGTGCCAGCAGCTTCGCGATGAACACCGGGGAGCTGTTTTTT. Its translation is CASSFAMNTGELFF.

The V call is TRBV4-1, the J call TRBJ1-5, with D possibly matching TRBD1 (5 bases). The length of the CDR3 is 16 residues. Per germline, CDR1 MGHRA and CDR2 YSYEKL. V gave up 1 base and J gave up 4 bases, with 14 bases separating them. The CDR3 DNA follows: TGCGCCAGCAGCCAAGTAGGAGGGGCCCTTAATCAGCCCCAGCATTTT. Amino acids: CASSQVGGALNQPQHF.

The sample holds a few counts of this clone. The DNA for the CDR3 is TGCAGCGTTGAATCCCAGCGGGGGAACTACGAGCAGTACTTC. This codes for CSVESQRGNYEQYF. The rearrangement links TRBV29-1 to TRBJ2-7; TRBD2 matches 8 bases. The CDR3 consists of 14 residues. Germline V gene data show CDR1 as SQVTM and CDR2 as ANQGSEA. V gave up 2 bases and J gave up 3 bases; unmatched junction bases: 6.

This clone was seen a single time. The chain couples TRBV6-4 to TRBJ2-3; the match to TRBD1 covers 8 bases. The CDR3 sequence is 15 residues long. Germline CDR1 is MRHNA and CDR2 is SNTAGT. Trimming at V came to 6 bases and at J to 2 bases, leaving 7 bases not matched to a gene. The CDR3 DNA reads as TGTGCCAGCAGGACCGAGGGACAGGTCACAGATACGCAGTATTTT. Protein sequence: CASRTEGQVTDTQYF.

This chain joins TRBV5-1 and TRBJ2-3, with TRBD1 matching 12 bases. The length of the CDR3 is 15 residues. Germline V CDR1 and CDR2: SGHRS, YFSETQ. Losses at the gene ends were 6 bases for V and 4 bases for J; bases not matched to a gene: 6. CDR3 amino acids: CASTGTGGFADTQYF. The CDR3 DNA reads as TGCGCCAGCACCGGGACAGGGGGCTTCGCAGATACGCAGTATTTT.

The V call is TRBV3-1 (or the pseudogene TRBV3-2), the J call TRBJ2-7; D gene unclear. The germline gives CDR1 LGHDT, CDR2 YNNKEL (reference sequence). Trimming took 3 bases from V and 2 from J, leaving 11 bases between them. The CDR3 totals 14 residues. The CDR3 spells CASSHSLPTYEQYF. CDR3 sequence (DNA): TGTGCCAGCAGCCATTCTCTCCCTACCTACGAGCAGTACTTC.

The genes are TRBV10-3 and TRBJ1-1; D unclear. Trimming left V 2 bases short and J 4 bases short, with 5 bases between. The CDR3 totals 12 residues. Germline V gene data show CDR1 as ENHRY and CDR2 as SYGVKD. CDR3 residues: CAISETVTEAFF. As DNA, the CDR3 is TGTGCCATCAGTGAGACGGTCACTGAAGCTTTCTTT.

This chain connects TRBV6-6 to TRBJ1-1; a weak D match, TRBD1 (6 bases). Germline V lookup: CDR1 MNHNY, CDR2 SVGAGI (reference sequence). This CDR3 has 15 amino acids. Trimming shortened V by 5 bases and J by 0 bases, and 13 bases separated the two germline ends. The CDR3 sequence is CASSLLGHLNTEAFF. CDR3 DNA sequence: TGTGCCAGCAGTCTATTGGGACATTTGAACACTGAAGCTTTCTTT.

In DNA, the CDR3 is TGTGCCAGCAAATCGTCGAGCGGGGGGAACTACGAGCAGTACTTC. Translated: CASKSSSGGNYEQYF. The V call is TRBV2, the J call TRBJ2-7; 9 bases fit TRBD2. This CDR3 contains 15 residues. The germline V gene encodes CDR1 SNHLY and CDR2 FYNNEI. V shed 7 bases, J shed 3 bases, and the junction held 10 bases outside the gene matches.

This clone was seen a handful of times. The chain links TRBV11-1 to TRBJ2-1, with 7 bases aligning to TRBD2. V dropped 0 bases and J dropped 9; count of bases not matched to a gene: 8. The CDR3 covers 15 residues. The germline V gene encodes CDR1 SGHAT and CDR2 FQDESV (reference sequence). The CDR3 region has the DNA TGTGCCAGCAGCTTAGCTCCCCTAGCGGACCTTGAGCAGTTCTTC. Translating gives CASSLAPLADLEQFF. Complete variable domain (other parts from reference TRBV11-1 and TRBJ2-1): EAEVAQSPRYKITEKSQAVAFWCDPISGHATLYWYRQILGQGPELLVQFQDESVVDDSQLPKDRFSAERLKGVDSTLKIQPAELGDSAMYLCASSLAPLADLEQFFGPGTRLTVL.

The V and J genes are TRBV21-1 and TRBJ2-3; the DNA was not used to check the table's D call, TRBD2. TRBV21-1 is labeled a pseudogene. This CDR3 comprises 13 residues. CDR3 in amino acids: CASSVGGWDTQYF. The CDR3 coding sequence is TGTGCCAGCAGCGTCGGGGGGTGGGATACGCAGTATTTT.

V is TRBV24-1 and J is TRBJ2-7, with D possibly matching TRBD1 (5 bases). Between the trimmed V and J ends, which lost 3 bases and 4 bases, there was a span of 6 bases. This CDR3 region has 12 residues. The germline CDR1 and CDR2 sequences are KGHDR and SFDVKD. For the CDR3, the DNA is TGTGCCACCAGTGATAGGGGTTACGAGCAGTACTTC. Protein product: CATSDRGYEQYF.

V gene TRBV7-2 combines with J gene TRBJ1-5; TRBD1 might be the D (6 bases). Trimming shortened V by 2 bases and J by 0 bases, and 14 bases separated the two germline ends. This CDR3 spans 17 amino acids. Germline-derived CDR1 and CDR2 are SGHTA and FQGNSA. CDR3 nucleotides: TGTGCCAGCAGCTTAAGGGGGGGTGCTTATAGCAATCAGCCCCAGCATTTT. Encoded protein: CASSLRGGAYSNQPQHF. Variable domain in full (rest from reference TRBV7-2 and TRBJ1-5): GAGVSQSPSNKVTEKGKDVELRCDPISGHTALYWYRQSLGQGLEFLIYFQGNSAPDKSGLPSDRFSAERTGGSVSTLTIQRTQQEDSAVYLCASSLRGGAYSNQPQHFGDGTRLSIL.

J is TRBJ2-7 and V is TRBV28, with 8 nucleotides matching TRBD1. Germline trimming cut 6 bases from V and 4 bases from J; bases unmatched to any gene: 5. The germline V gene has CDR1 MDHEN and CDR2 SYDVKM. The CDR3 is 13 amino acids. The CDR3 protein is CASSMTGAYEQYF. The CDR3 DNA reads TGTGCCAGCAGCATGACAGGGGCTTACGAGCAGTACTTC.

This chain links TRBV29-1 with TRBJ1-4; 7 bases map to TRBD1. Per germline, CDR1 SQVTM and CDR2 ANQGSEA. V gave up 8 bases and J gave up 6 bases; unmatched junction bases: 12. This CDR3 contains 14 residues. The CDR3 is CSTKDRGTDEKLFF. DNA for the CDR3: TGCAGCACAAAGGACCGGGGGACAGATGAAAAACTGTTTTTT.

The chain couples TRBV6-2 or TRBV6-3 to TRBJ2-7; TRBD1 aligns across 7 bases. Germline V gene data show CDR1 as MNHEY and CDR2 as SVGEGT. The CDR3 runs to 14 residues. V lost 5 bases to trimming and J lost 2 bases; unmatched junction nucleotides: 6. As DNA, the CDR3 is TGTGCCAGCAGTCCGGGACAGCGTACCTACGAGCAGTACTTC. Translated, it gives CASSPGQRTYEQYF.

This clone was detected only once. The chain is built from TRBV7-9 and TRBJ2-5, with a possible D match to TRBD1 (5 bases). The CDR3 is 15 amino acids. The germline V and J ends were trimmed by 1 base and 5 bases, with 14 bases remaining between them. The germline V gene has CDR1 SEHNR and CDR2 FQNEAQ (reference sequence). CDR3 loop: CASSLEAGMVETQYF. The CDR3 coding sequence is TGTGCCAGCAGCTTAGAAGCAGGGATGGTGGAGACCCAGTACTTC.